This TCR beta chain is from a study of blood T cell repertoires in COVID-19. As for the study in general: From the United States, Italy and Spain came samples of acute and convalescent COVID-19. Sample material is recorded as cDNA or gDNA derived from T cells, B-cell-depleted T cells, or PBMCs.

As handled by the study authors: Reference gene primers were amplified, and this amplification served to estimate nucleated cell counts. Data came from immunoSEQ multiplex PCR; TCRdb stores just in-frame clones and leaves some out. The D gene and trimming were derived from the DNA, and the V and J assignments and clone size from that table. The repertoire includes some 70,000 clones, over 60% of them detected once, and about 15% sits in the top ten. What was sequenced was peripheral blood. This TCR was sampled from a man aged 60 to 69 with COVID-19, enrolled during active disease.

The CDR3 nucleotides read TGTGCCAGCAGTTACGGCGGGAGGGCCCCAGATACGCAGTATTTT. Translated, it gives CASSYGGRAPDTQYF. This sequence joins TRBV6-5 and TRBJ2-3; 9 positions agree with TRBD2. With V trimmed by 2 bases and J by 4 bases, 4 bases remained unmatched. The CDR3 runs 15 residues. The germline V gene encodes CDR1 MNHEY and CDR2 SVGAGI.